This T cell receptor (beta chain) was documented in a study of CD4 T cells in relation to SARS-CoV-2 and coronaviruses. Produced via immunoSEQ multiplex PCR; TCRdb's table is partial and in-frame only. The sample shows roughly 18,000 clones, roughly 80% of them seen only once. Remarks on this clone: The antigen is undetermined.

Germline V gives CDR1 KGHDR, CDR2 SFDVKD. This CDR3 has 17 residues. After removal of 6 bases from V and 5 bases from J, the junction contained 12 bases not matched to a gene. Before the COVID-19 pandemic, during about 2011-2019, CD4+ T cells were taken from unexposed donors. Isolation of CD4+ T cells took place after approximately eleven days in culture. This chain links TRBV24-1 with TRBJ2-3; TRBD1 aligns across 11 bases. Input material: CD4+ T cells from PBMCs, cultured in vitro. This receptor was taken from a human donor in good health. In nucleotides, the CDR3 is TGTGCCACCAGTCATTCCCTCGGACAGGGGGCGGGAGATACGCAGTATTTT. It encodes CATSHSLGQGAGDTQYF.